This T cell receptor (beta chain) originates from a study of T cells in Graves' hyperthyroidism and ophthalmopathy. Across the study: Initial diagnosis, before any treatment, was when peripheral blood was collected.

The CDR3 is 15 residues long. Germline V gene data show CDR1 as MNHEY and CDR2 as SMNVEV (reference sequence). V gave up 6 bases and J gave up 2 bases, with 13 bases separating them. This clonotype occurred a few times. Calling Graves' hyperthyroidism stable meant ophthalmopathy did not progress within 18 months. Diagnosis relied on clinical symptoms, serum thyroxine and TRAb, thyroid ultrasound and orbital computed tomography. Amplified regions were TCR beta CDR3 sequences from RNA transcripts. The TCR CDR3 was amplified in a first-round RT-PCR using the HTBI primer set. TCRdb re-derived calls from the multiplex PCR reads in MiXCR, one entry per CDR3 protein. Here the sample spans roughly 750,000 distinct CDR3 sequences, roughly 17% being singletons.

The sequencing sample was made of blood. The receptor was derived from a man between 18 and 29 years old with Graves' hyperthyroidism. V and J are TRBV27 and TRBJ2-2, with D perhaps given as TRBD1 or TRBD2 (5 bases each). The CDR3 sequence: CASRRPGPNTGELFF. For the CDR3, the DNA is TGTGCCAGCAGGCGGCCGGGACCTAACACCGGGGAGCTGTTTTTT.